This T cell receptor beta chain was recorded in a study of glioma-infiltrating T cells. This clonotype occurred many times. Its cognate antigen is unknown. Study-level points and caveats: Gliomas, especially low-grade, showed above-expected tissue-blood divergence; non-neoplastic patients showed below. Tissue and blood shared very few CDR3 sequences.

TCR alpha and beta CDR3 regions were amplified from RNA using iRepertoire nested multiplex PCR. TCRdb independently ran MiXCR on the multiplex PCR reads; one entry per CDR3 protein. The sample lists 160,000 or so distinct CDR3 sequences, approximately 40% occurring once. V was clipped by 1 base and J by 11 bases, with 20 bases between them. The CDR3 is 15 residues long. CDR1 is SGHTA, CDR2 FQGTGA, per germline. The clonotype was recovered from a human donor with low-grade glioma or glioblastoma, undergoing nonglioma brain surgery, or in good health (not recorded which). The gene calls are TRBV7-3 and TRBJ1-1, with D unresolved. The sequencing sample was made of glioma tissue, nonneoplastic brain tissue, or PBMCs (not recorded which). The CDR3 DNA reads as TGTGCCAGCAGCTTAAGCGACACAGCGGCCGTTAGGGCTTTCTTT. It specifies CASSLSDTAAVRAFF. The complete variable domain, with remaining parts taken from reference TRBV7-3 and TRBJ1-1, reads GAGVSQTPSNKVTEKGKYVELRCDPISGHTALYWYRQSLGQGPEFLIYFQGTGAADDSGLPNDRFFAVRPEGSVSTLKIQRTERGDSAVYLCASSLSDTAAVRAFFGQGTRLTVV.